This entry lists 21 T cell receptor beta chains sequenced from one sample in a study of T cell changes during pregnancy in multiple sclerosis (dated by TCRdb to the late 2010s). Library generation was performed with the immunoSEQ multiplex PCR assay. TCRdb limited this immuneACCESS table to in-frame rearrangements with V and J called. A share of clones is missing; checked studies link under half to unresolved V genes, and the rest is unexplained. The sample has about 31,000 clones on record, about 89% of them singletons. Together, the top ten hold 5.5% to 7% of the sample. The sequenced sample was CD8+ T cells from peripheral blood mononuclear cells, obtained in the second trimester of pregnancy. The receptors originated from a female donor with multiple sclerosis, enrolled in a pregnancy study.

The V gene is TRBV6-1, the J gene TRBJ2-5; TRBD1 matches 12 bases. CDR1 is MNHNS and CDR2 is SASEGT in the germline V gene. The CDR3 is 15 residues long. Trimming removed 6 bases from V and 1 base from J; junction bases left unmatched: 3. The CDR3 nucleotides read TGTGCCAGCAGCGGGACAGGGGGCTTCCAAGAGACCCAGTACTTC. Translating it yields CASSGTGGFQETQYF.

The gene calls are TRBV7-9 and TRBJ2-1; possible D gene TRBD2, 5 bases. The germline V and J ends were trimmed by 5 bases and 2 bases, with 13 bases remaining between them. CDR1 SEHNR and CDR2 FQNEAQ come from the germline V gene (reference sequence). The CDR3 totals 15 residues. The CDR3 region is CASSPKTTPYNEQFF. As DNA, the CDR3 is TGTGCCAGCAGCCCTAAGACTACCCCCTACAATGAGCAGTTCTTC.

The rearrangement joins TRBV25-1 to TRBJ2-7, with 9 bases lining up with TRBD1. Trimming cost V 6 bases and J 0 bases; bases outside gene matches: 0. Germline V gene lookup returns CDR1 MGHDK and CDR2 SYGVNS. This CDR3 region has 13 residues. CDR3 sequence reads: CASRTGGSYEQYF. CDR3 DNA sequence: TGTGCCAGCAGGACAGGGGGCTCCTACGAGCAGTACTTC.

This chain links TRBV28 with TRBJ2-1, with TRBD2 matching 9 bases. V shed 3 bases and J 8 bases; nucleotides not matched to a gene: 14. The germline V gene has CDR1 MDHEN and CDR2 SYDVKM. This CDR3 spans 17 amino acids. The CDR3 loop reads CASSFIRAGGPSYEQFF. The CDR3 DNA is TGTGCCAGCAGTTTCATTCGGGCGGGAGGGCCCTCTTATGAGCAGTTCTTC.

The chain has TRBV14 and TRBJ2-7, with D maybe TRBD1 (6 bases). The CDR3 is 17 residues long. The germline CDR1 and CDR2 sequences are SGHDN and FVKESK. V dropped 3 bases and J dropped 6 bases, with 24 bases sitting between them. CDR3 amino acids: CASSHSNWDTLVGEQYF. In DNA, the CDR3 is TGTGCCAGCAGCCACTCGAATTGGGACACTTTAGTAGGCGAGCAGTACTTC.

This clone was detected a few times. This chain uses TRBV11-3 with TRBJ1-1, with 11 bases lining up with TRBD1. The CDR3 totals 14 residues. Trimming took 4 bases from V and 7 from J; bases not matched to a gene: 5. Per germline, CDR1 SGHNT and CDR2 YENEEA. DNA for the CDR3: TGTGCCAGCAGCTCGGGACAGGGGGACGGTGAAGCTTTCTTT. This gives the protein CASSSGQGDGEAFF.

This chain uses TRBV18 with TRBJ1-2; D ambiguous. The CDR3 contains 14 residues. Between the trimmed V and J ends, which lost 0 bases and 4 bases, there was a span of 9 bases. From germline, CDR1 is KGHSH and CDR2 LQKENI. The CDR3 loop is CASSPPESLYGYTF. The DNA of the CDR3 is TGTGCCAGCTCACCACCGGAGTCTCTCTATGGCTACACCTTC.

The rearrangement links TRBV7-9 to TRBJ2-7; the match to TRBD2 covers 12 bases. The CDR3 runs to 15 residues. CDR1 and CDR2 (germline): SEHNR, FQNEAQ (reference sequence). V was clipped by 4 bases and J by 1 base; unmatched bases: 2. CDR3 bases: TGTGCCAGCAGCTCTAGCGGGAGGGGGTCCTACGAGCAGTACTTC. Translating gives CASSSSGRGSYEQYF.

This rearrangement joins TRBV25-1 to TRBJ2-1; TRBD2 matches at 9 bases. The germline V gene encodes CDR1 MGHDK and CDR2 SYGVNS. The trim removed 6 bases at V and 9 bases at J, leaving 12 bases unmatched. The CDR3 has 15 residues. The CDR3 reads CASSIIALAGTEQFF. As DNA, the CDR3 is TGTGCCAGCAGCATAATAGCCCTAGCGGGAACTGAGCAGTTCTTC.

The chain joins TRBV19 to TRBJ2-1; D unresolved. Germline V gene data show CDR1 as LNHDA and CDR2 as SQIVND (reference sequence). The CDR3 extends over 12 amino acids. Trimming stripped 2 bases from V and 9 bases from J, with 8 bases between. The CDR3, as DNA: TGTGCCAGTAGTATAAGAGGATTTGAGCAGTTCTTC. It is translated as CASSIRGFEQFF.

V and J are TRBV7-2 and TRBJ2-1; TRBD2 might be the D (5 bases). The V end lost 4 bases, the J end lost 0 bases, and 13 bases lay between the germline ends. Per germline, CDR1 SGHTA and CDR2 FQGNSA. This CDR3 is 16 amino acids long. The CDR3 region is CASSSRGNPSYNEQFF. The CDR3 nucleotides read TGTGCCAGCAGCTCAAGAGGGAACCCCTCCTACAATGAGCAGTTCTTC.

The CDR3 nucleotides are TGTGCCAGCAGTTTATCGCCCGGGGTACGGGAGGGGAATGAGCAGTTCTTC. This codes for CASSLSPGVREGNEQFF. The genes are TRBV27 and TRBJ2-1; 8 nucleotides match TRBD2. Germline V CDR1 and CDR2: MNHEY, SMNVEV (reference sequence). This CDR3 comprises 17 residues. Trimming removed 0 bases from V and 7 bases from J; junction bases left unmatched: 11.

The genes are TRBV7-2 and TRBJ2-7, with D perhaps TRBD2 (6 bases). CDR3 size: 15 residues. The V gene's germline CDR1 is SGHTA and CDR2 FQGNSA. Trimming removed 4 bases at V and 3 bases at J, with 16 bases between. CDR3 region: CASSYGPDGGYEQYF. CDR3 coding DNA: TGTGCCAGCAGCTACGGACCTGACGGGGGCTACGAGCAGTACTTC.

This clone appeared a single time. The chain recombines TRBV5-1 with TRBJ2-2; D unresolved. Germline-derived CDR1 and CDR2 are SGHRS and YFSETQ. The V gene lost 0 bases and the J gene lost 9 bases, with 18 bases spanning the gap. The CDR3 length is 16 residues. The CDR3 sequence: CASSLAASGQPRELFF. In DNA form, the CDR3 reads TGCGCCAGCAGCTTGGCGGCTTCGGGTCAACCCCGGGAGCTGTTTTTT. The variable domain in full, completed from reference TRBV5-1 and TRBJ2-2, reads KAGVTQTPRYLIKTRGQQVTLSCSPISGHRSVSWYQQTPGQGLQFLFEYFSETQRNKGNFPGRFSGRQFSNSRSEMNVSTLELGDSALYLCASSLAASGQPRELFFGEGSRLTVL.

CDR3 nucleotide sequence: TGTGCCAGTAGTATTAACTCAGGGACCGGGGAGCTGTTTTTT. This translates into CASSINSGTGELFF. V is TRBV19 and J is TRBJ2-2, with TRBD1 as a possible D gene (5 bases). Germline V gene data show CDR1 as LNHDA and CDR2 as SQIVND (reference sequence). V lost 3 bases, J lost 5 bases, and 10 bases lay in between. The CDR3 has 14 residues.

The chain is built from TRBV18 and TRBJ1-1; D may be TRBD1 (5 bases). This CDR3 has 16 amino acids. V was shortened by 6 bases and J by 0 bases, with 17 bases between the two germline ends. Per the germline V gene, CDR1 is KGHSH and CDR2 is LQKENI. The CDR3 sequence: CASSPRIREVNTEAFF. Here the CDR3 DNA reads TGTGCCAGCTCCCCGAGGATCAGGGAGGTGAACACTGAAGCTTTCTTT.

This clone was detected only once. The chain recombines TRBV19 with TRBJ1-2; possible D gene TRBD1, 6 bases. The germline CDR1 and CDR2 sequences are LNHDA and SQIVND (reference sequence). This CDR3 spans 15 amino acids. With 0 bases removed from V and 2 bases from J, the gap between germline ends came to 10 bases. The CDR3, as DNA: TGTGCCAGTAGTATAGAGGGGGCGAGGAACTATGGCTACACCTTC. It codes for CASSIEGARNYGYTF.

The CDR3 DNA is TGTGCCAGCAGGGGTAAGCGGGGGGCGCATCAGCCCCAGCATTTT. Translating gives CASRGKRGAHQPQHF. The chain employs TRBV9 and TRBJ1-5, with D possibly TRBD1 on 6 matching bases. The ends were cut back, 5 bases at V and 5 bases at J, with 17 bases in the middle. This CDR3 has 15 residues. Germline lookup yields CDR1 SGDLS and CDR2 YYNGEE. The variable domain in full, with the rest retrieved from reference TRBV9 and TRBJ1-5, is DSGVTQTPKHLITATGQRVTLRCSPRSGDLSVYWYQQSLDQGLQFLIQYYNGEERAKGNILERFSAQQFPDLHSELNLSSLELGDSALYFCASRGKRGAHQPQHFGDGTRLSIL.

This chain connects TRBV9 to TRBJ2-7; D remains unclear. Trimming took off 4 bases at V and 9 bases at J, with 23 bases between the two ends. The CDR3 spans 15 residues. Germline lookup yields CDR1 SGDLS and CDR2 YYNGEE. The CDR3 sequence is CASSPRGANLLGQYF. The CDR3 coding sequence is TGTGCCAGCAGCCCTAGAGGAGCGAATCTTCTCGGGCAGTACTTC. The variable domain in full, with the rest retrieved from reference TRBV9 and TRBJ2-7, is DSGVTQTPKHLITATGQRVTLRCSPRSGDLSVYWYQQSLDQGLQFLIQYYNGEERAKGNILERFSAQQFPDLHSELNLSSLELGDSALYFCASSPRGANLLGQYFGPGTRLTVT.

On this clone itself: The identical CDR3 is also encoded by other nucleotide sequences in the sample. The chain joins TRBV7-3 to TRBJ2-1; 10 nucleotides match TRBD2. Germline CDR1 and CDR2: SGHTA and FQGTGA. J was trimmed by 2 bases and V by 2 bases; bases with no gene match: 0. CDR3 size: 15 residues. Here the CDR3 reads CASSLLAGAYNEQFF. The CDR3 nucleotides are TGTGCCAGCAGCTTACTAGCGGGAGCCTACAATGAGCAGTTCTTC.

This chain connects TRBV4-3 to TRBJ2-1, with 7 bases fitting TRBD2. This CDR3 comprises 17 residues. The V segment lost 0 bases and the J segment 2 bases; nucleotides outside the gene matches: 7. CDR1 LGHNA and CDR2 YSLEER come from the germline V gene. CDR3 loop: CASSQDGGGEAYNEQFF. DNA of the CDR3: TGCGCCAGCAGCCAAGATGGGGGAGGGGAAGCCTACAATGAGCAGTTCTTC.